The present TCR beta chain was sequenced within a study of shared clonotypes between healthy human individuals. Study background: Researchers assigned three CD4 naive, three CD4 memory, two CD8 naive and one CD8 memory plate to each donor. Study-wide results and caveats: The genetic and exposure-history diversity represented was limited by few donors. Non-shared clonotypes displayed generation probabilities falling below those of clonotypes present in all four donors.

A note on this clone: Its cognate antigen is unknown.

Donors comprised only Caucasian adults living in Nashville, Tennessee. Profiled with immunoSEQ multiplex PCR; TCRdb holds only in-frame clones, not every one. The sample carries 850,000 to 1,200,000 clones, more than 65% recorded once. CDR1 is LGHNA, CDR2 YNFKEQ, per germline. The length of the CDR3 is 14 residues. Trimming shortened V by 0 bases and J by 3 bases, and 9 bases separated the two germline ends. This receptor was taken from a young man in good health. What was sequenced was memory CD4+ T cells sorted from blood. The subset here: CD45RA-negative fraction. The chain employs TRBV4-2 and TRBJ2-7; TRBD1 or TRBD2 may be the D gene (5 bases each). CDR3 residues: CASSQEGTNYEQYF. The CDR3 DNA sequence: TGTGCCAGCAGCCAAGAAGGGACCAACTACGAGCAGTACTTC.